These 32 T cell receptor beta chains originate from one sample sequenced in a study of T cell responses to AZD1222 COVID-19 vaccine (dated by TCRdb to the early 2020s). The library was made by the immunoSEQ multiplex PCR assay. In TCRdb, the immuneACCESS table is reduced to in-frame sequences with V and J assigned. These tables do not hold every clone; where another copy was compared, an unresolved V gene accounts for under half, and the others remain unexplained. In all, the sample holds about 160,000 clones, and roughly 94% of those were seen once. Roughly 4.4% of the sample lies in the top ten. The time point label, read with the paper, signifies: baseline before first vaccination. The treatment or condition label of this sample denotes: meningococcal conjugate vaccine given as trial control. The sample consisted of peripheral blood, taken on day 0 of MenACWY control vaccination. All receptors derive from an adult in good health.

This sequence joins TRBV7-8 and TRBJ1-1; 7 bases are shared with TRBD1. The CDR3 is 15 amino acids. Trimming at V came to 2 bases and at J to 1 base, leaving 4 bases not matched to a gene. Germline values: CDR1 SGHVS, CDR2 FQNEAQ. The CDR3 nucleotides are TGTGCCAGCAGCTTAAACAGGGGTGAGAACACTGAAGCTTTCTTT. Its protein product is CASSLNRGENTEAFF.

The genes are TRBV4-3 and TRBJ1-3; D perhaps matches TRBD1 (5 bases). Between the trimmed V and J ends, which lost 3 bases and 0 bases, there was a span of 15 bases. Germline V gene sequence: CDR1 LGHNA, CDR2 YSLEER. The CDR3 contains 17 residues. The CDR3 region is CASSQNAGGGSGNTIYF. In DNA form, the CDR3 reads TGCGCCAGCAGCCAGAATGCTGGTGGGGGCTCTGGAAACACCATATATTTT.

The chain couples TRBV23-1 to TRBJ2-2, with 8 bases that match TRBD1. Being an ORF, TRBV23-1 has a function that is uncertain. The CDR3 has 16 residues. Unmatched junction bases numbered 3, after V lost 2 bases and J lost 1 base. CDR3 nucleotide sequence: TGCGCCAGCAGTCAAGGACAGGGCGGGAACACCGGGGAGCTGTTTTTT. Translating gives CASSQGQGGNTGELFF.

This clone was seen more than once but under ten times. The CDR3 DNA follows: TGTGCCAGCAGCGCGGACAGGGTCACTGAAGCTTTCTTT. Translating it yields CASSADRVTEAFF. This chain joins TRBV9 and TRBJ1-1, with 8 nucleotides matching TRBD1. Germline V CDR1 and CDR2: SGDLS, YYNGEE. The junction had 2 bases not matched to a gene; V was cut back by 3 bases and J by 4 bases. This CDR3 contains 13 residues.

The CDR3 bases are TGCGCCAGCAGCTTGGAGGGCGGGCCCTATAATTCACCCCTCCACTTT. This codes for CASSLEGGPYNSPLHF. The rearrangement uses TRBV5-1 and TRBJ1-6; D is unresolved. Deletions cut 0 bases from V and 2 bases from J, with 9 bases between. This CDR3 comprises 16 residues. CDR1 SGHRS and CDR2 YFSETQ come from the germline V gene.

This chain connects TRBV11-3 to TRBJ2-2; D gene unclear. In germline, CDR1 is SGHNT, CDR2 YENEEA. The CDR3 runs to 14 residues. V gave up 1 base and J gave up 1 base, with 4 bases separating them. CDR3 DNA sequence: TGTGCCAGCAGCTTAGGGGTGAACACCGGGGAGCTGTTTTTT. This encodes CASSLGVNTGELFF.

This chain uses TRBV29-1 with TRBJ2-1; D assignment may be TRBD1 or TRBD2 (5 bases each). This CDR3 is built from 14 residues. The germline V gene has CDR1 SQVTM and CDR2 ANQGSEA. Trimming removed 4 bases from V and 0 bases from J, with 10 bases in between. Written as DNA, the CDR3 is TGCAGCGTTGTAGGGGCGGGCTCCTACAATGAGCAGTTCTTC. Translation: CSVVGAGSYNEQFF.

The chain links TRBV6-5 to TRBJ2-5, with unresolved D. Germline values: CDR1 MNHEY, CDR2 SVGAGI. The germline V and J ends were trimmed by 2 bases and 5 bases, with 3 bases remaining between them. There are 11 residues in the CDR3. CDR3 sequence: CASSYKETQYF. The CDR3 DNA reads TGTGCCAGCAGTTACAAGGAGACCCAGTACTTC.

This chain uses TRBV9 with TRBJ1-1; D call uncertain. V lost 0 bases and J lost 1, with 7 bases in between. Germline V gives CDR1 SGDLS, CDR2 YYNGEE. This CDR3 has 14 residues. CDR3 bases: TGTGCCAGCAGCGTAGCGATGGAGAACACTGAAGCTTTCTTT. Residues: CASSVAMENTEAFF.

The chain links TRBV4-2 to TRBJ1-2; 8 positions match TRBD1. Germline-derived CDR1 and CDR2 are LGHNA and YNFKEQ. The trim removed 0 bases at V and 3 bases at J, leaving 3 bases unmatched. The CDR3 covers 15 residues. The CDR3 protein is CASSQEQGADYGYTF. DNA of the CDR3: TGTGCCAGCAGCCAAGAGCAGGGGGCGGACTATGGCTACACCTTC.

The chain employs TRBV5-5 and TRBJ2-2; TRBD1 agrees at 8 bases. The CDR3 totals 16 residues. Germline lookup yields CDR1 SGHKS and CDR2 YYEKEE (reference sequence). Losses at the gene ends were 0 bases for V and 4 bases for J; bases not matched to a gene: 5. CDR3 nucleotide sequence: TGTGCCAGCAGCTTGGTCCAGGGGGCGGGCACCGGGGAGCTGTTTTTT. Translation gives CASSLVQGAGTGELFF.

The genes are TRBV7-6 and TRBJ1-5; D is unclear. V was cut by 2 bases and J by 0 bases, with 11 bases left in between. CDR1 is SGHVS and CDR2 is FNYEAQ in the germline V gene. The CDR3 loop spans 16 amino acids. The DNA for the CDR3 is TGTGCCAGCAGCTTATATCCCGAGGATAGCAATCAGCCCCAGCATTTT. This codes for CASSLYPEDSNQPQHF. Filled out from reference TRBV7-6 and TRBJ1-5, the complete variable domain reads GAGVSQSPRYKVTKRGQDVALRCDPISGHVSLYWYRQALGQGPEFLTYFNYEAQQDKSGLPNDRFSAERPEGSISTLTIQRTEQRDSAMYRCASSLYPEDSNQPQHFGDGTRLSIL.

The chain is built from TRBV6-2 or TRBV6-3 and TRBJ2-1; 8 nucleotides align to TRBD2. Germline CDR1 and CDR2: MNHEY and SVGEGT. V lost 4 bases to trimming and J lost 0 bases; unmatched junction nucleotides: 14. The CDR3 contains 19 residues. The CDR3 loop is CASSWPTPSGSISYNEQFF. The CDR3, as DNA: TGTGCCAGCAGTTGGCCCACCCCTAGCGGGTCTATCTCCTACAATGAGCAGTTCTTC.

The chain joins TRBV5-1 to TRBJ1-1, with TRBD1 matching 7 bases. CDR1 and CDR2 (germline): SGHRS, YFSETQ. The CDR3 covers 13 residues. V was clipped by 4 bases and J by 5 bases; unmatched bases: 5. The DNA of the CDR3 is TGCGCCAGCAGCGAGGGGACAGAGACTGAAGCTTTCTTT. Protein product: CASSEGTETEAFF.

This chain uses TRBV19 with TRBJ1-1; the match to TRBD1 covers 7 bases. The V gene's germline CDR1 is LNHDA and CDR2 SQIVND (reference sequence). This CDR3 contains 16 residues. Trimming at V came to 7 bases and at J to 3 bases, leaving 14 bases not matched to a gene. CDR3 sequence: CASTHRQGYGDTEAFF. The CDR3 DNA follows: TGTGCCAGTACCCATCGACAGGGATACGGTGACACTGAAGCTTTCTTT.

The chain couples TRBV5-1 to TRBJ1-4; 7 bases are a match to TRBD1. The CDR3 is 14 amino acids. The V segment lost 3 bases and the J segment 7 bases; nucleotides outside the gene matches: 6. CDR1 and CDR2 from the germline V gene are SGHRS and YFSETQ. The CDR3 bases are TGCGCCAGCAGCTCACGGACAGGAGGTGAAAAACTGTTTTTT. It specifies CASSSRTGGEKLFF.

The chain recombines TRBV9 with TRBJ1-3, with unresolved D. The germline V and J ends were trimmed by 3 bases and 0 bases, with 4 bases remaining between them. The germline V gene has CDR1 SGDLS and CDR2 YYNGEE. This CDR3 has 13 amino acids. CDR3 amino acids: CASSALSGNTIYF. The CDR3 DNA follows: TGTGCCAGCAGCGCCCTCTCTGGAAACACCATATATTTT.

The genes are TRBV7-2 and TRBJ2-1; D is ambiguous. V shed 1 base and J shed 9 bases, with 10 bases lying between them. From germline, CDR1 is SGHTA and CDR2 FQGNSA. This CDR3 spans 13 amino acids. The CDR3 sequence: CASSLEGFSEQFF. As DNA, the CDR3 is TGTGCCAGCAGCTTAGAAGGGTTTAGTGAGCAGTTCTTC.

This clone was picked up a small number of times. The J gene is TRBJ1-2, the V gene TRBV29-1; 10 bases are shared with TRBD1. Per the germline V gene, CDR1 is SQVTM and CDR2 is ANQGSEA. V trimming: 6 bases; J trimming: 8 bases; junction bases outside the gene matches: 3. The CDR3 is 11 amino acids. The CDR3 reads CSVDRGVGYTF. The CDR3 region has the DNA TGCAGCGTGGACAGGGGGGTCGGCTACACCTTC.

V gene TRBV27 combines with J gene TRBJ1-5, with a weak D call TRBD1 (6 bases). The CDR3 has 14 residues. Germline CDR1 MNHEY, CDR2 SMNVEV (reference sequence). Trimming pared 5 bases from V and 7 bases from J, leaving 15 bases between. The CDR3 loop is CASSATGTGQPQHF. CDR3 nucleotides: TGTGCCAGCAGTGCAACAGGGACTGGGCAGCCCCAGCATTTT.

This chain connects TRBV18 to TRBJ1-2, with 7 positions matching TRBD1. The V gene end was trimmed by 3 bases and the J gene end by 4 bases; junction bases not matched to a gene: 5. Germline V CDR1 and CDR2: KGHSH, LQKENI. The CDR3 is made up of 14 amino acids. CDR3 sequence (DNA): TGTGCCAGCTCACCTTTACAGGGGATCTATGGCTACACCTTC. This sequence encodes CASSPLQGIYGYTF. The variable domain in full, completed from reference TRBV18 and TRBJ1-2, reads NAGVMQNPRHLVRRRGQEARLRCSPMKGHSHVYWYRQLPEEGLKFMVYLQKENIIDESGMPKERFSAEFPKEGPSILRIQQVVRGDSAAYFCASSPLQGIYGYTFGSGTRLTVV.

The V gene is TRBV15, the J gene TRBJ1-2; D gene unclear. The CDR3 loop spans 13 amino acids. V was trimmed by 1 base and J by 5 bases, leaving 8 bases between them. Germline-derived CDR1 and CDR2 are LNHNV and YYDKDF (reference sequence). This CDR3 is CATSRGTEYGYTF. The DNA for the CDR3 is TGTGCCACCAGCAGAGGGACCGAATATGGCTACACCTTC.

This clone was seen more than once but under ten times. The chain carries TRBV24-1 and TRBJ2-3; no firm D call. The V and J ends lost 7 bases and 3 bases respectively, with 10 bases between them. Germline V CDR1 and CDR2: KGHDR, SFDVKD. This CDR3 region has 13 residues. In DNA form, the CDR3 reads TGTGCCACCAGCCCACATTTTACAGATACGCAGTATTTT. Its translation: CATSPHFTDTQYF.

The J gene is TRBJ2-5, the V gene TRBV4-2; 11 bases agree with TRBD1. Trimming cost V 3 bases and J 5 bases; bases outside gene matches: 11. Per the germline V gene, CDR1 is LGHNA and CDR2 is YNFKEQ. The CDR3 runs to 17 residues. The CDR3 reads CASSHELTGTGGETQYF. In nucleotides, the CDR3 is TGTGCCAGCAGCCACGAATTAACCGGGACAGGGGGTGAGACCCAGTACTTC.

The chain joins TRBV5-6 to TRBJ2-7; 7 positions agree with TRBD1. J lost 0 bases, V lost 6 bases, and 6 bases had no gene match. Germline V gene sequence: CDR1 SGHDT, CDR2 YYEEEE. The CDR3 has 14 amino acids. The DNA for the CDR3 is TGTGCCAGCACCCTGGACAGGAGCTCCTACGAGCAGTACTTC. The encoded protein is CASTLDRSSYEQYF.

The gene calls are TRBV7-3 and TRBJ2-5; 7 bases align to TRBD2. The CDR3 contains 15 residues. With V trimmed by 5 bases and J by 5 bases, 11 bases remained unmatched. Looked up from germline, CDR1 is SGHTA and CDR2 is FQGTGA. CDR3 nucleotides: TGTGCCAGCAGCCCGGGGGGTATCCCAGAGGAGACCCAGTACTTC. As protein: CASSPGGIPEETQYF.

The chain uses TRBV9 and TRBJ1-2; D remains ambiguous. CDR3 size: 13 residues. The germline V gene encodes CDR1 SGDLS and CDR2 YYNGEE. V was cut by 0 bases and J by 4 bases, with 7 bases left in between. CDR3 region: CASSVEHLYGYTF. CDR3 nucleotides: TGTGCCAGCAGCGTAGAACACCTCTATGGCTACACCTTC.

The genes are TRBV28 and TRBJ1-2; D not resolved. Trimming left V 4 bases short and J 7 bases short, with 10 bases between. Germline loops: CDR1 MDHEN, CDR2 SYDVKM. The length of the CDR3 is 12 residues. The CDR3 bases are TGTGCCAGCAGTTCGCGCGGAATTGGCTACACCTTC. Translation gives CASSSRGIGYTF.

The chain joins TRBV5-8 to TRBJ1-5, with TRBD1 identical over 8 bases. The junction had 11 bases not matched to a gene; V was cut back by 1 base and J by 11 bases. CDR3 length: 15 amino acids. Germline CDR1 is SGHTS and CDR2 is YDEGEE. This CDR3 is CASSLKVQGAWAQHF. The CDR3 nucleotides are TGTGCCAGCAGCTTGAAGGTGCAGGGGGCATGGGCCCAGCATTTT.

The genes are TRBV30 and TRBJ2-7; 8 nucleotides match TRBD1. CDR3 length equals 15 residues. J gave up 2 bases and V 2 bases, and 8 bases lay outside the gene matches. Germline V gene lookup returns CDR1 GTSNPN and CDR2 SVGIG (reference sequence). The DNA of the CDR3 is TGTGCCTGGAGTTTCACGGACAGGGTAGCCTACGAGCAGTACTTC. It translates to CAWSFTDRVAYEQYF.

V gene TRBV7-9 combines with J gene TRBJ1-1, with D unresolved. The CDR3 has 13 amino acids. V lost 3 bases, J lost 1 base, and 6 bases lay in between. Germline V lookup: CDR1 SEHNR, CDR2 FQNEAQ (reference sequence). CDR3: CASSFESNTEAFF. CDR3 bases: TGTGCCAGCAGCTTTGAATCGAACACTGAAGCTTTCTTT.

This clone was seen once. V usage is TRBV28 and J usage is TRBJ1-5; possibly TRBD1 for D (5 bases). The germline CDR1 and CDR2 sequences are MDHEN and SYDVKM. The CDR3 is 16 amino acids. V was shortened by 3 bases and J by 3 bases, with 15 bases between the two germline ends. The CDR3 loop reads CASSLAGRLINQPQHF. The CDR3 coding sequence is TGTGCCAGCAGTTTGGCAGGGCGATTAATCAATCAGCCCCAGCATTTT.